The text below deals with one TCR beta chain. The sample is drawn from a study of blood T cell repertoires in COVID-19. In the study overall: The cDNA or gDNA used as material had been derived from T cells, B-cell-depleted T cells, or PBMCs.

This study enrolled people aged 18 to 89 from around 26 US geographic areas. The CDR3 spans 13 residues. Germline-derived CDR1 and CDR2 are MDHEN and SYDVKM. Between the trimmed V and J ends, which lost 3 bases and 7 bases, there was a span of 10 bases. In the source study's methods: Reference gene primer amplification yielded estimated nucleated cell counts. Method: immunoSEQ multiplex PCR; TCRdb's copy keeps in-frame clones and lacks some. Clone size and the V and J calls come from that table; the DNA yielded D and trimming. The profile shows under 200,000 clones, roughly four fifths of them singletons.

Sequences were obtained from PBMCs or T cells enriched from blood (not recorded which). This receptor was obtained from a man aged 50 or older who had recovered from COVID-19. This chain uses TRBV28 with TRBJ1-5; D not resolved. The CDR3 reads CASSFGYVQPQHF. The CDR3 nucleotides are TGTGCCAGCAGTTTCGGTTACGTCCAGCCCCAGCATTTT.